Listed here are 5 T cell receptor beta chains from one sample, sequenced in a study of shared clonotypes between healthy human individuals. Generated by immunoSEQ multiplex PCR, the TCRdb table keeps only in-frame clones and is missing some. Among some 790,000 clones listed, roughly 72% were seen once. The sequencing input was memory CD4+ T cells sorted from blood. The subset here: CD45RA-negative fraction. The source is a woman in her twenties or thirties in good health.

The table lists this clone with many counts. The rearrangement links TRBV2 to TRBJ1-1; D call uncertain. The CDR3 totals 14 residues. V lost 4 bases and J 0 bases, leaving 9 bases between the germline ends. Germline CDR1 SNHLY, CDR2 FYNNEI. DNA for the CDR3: TGTGCCAGCAGTGTGCAGCCGTTGAACACTGAAGCTTTCTTT. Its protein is CASSVQPLNTEAFF.

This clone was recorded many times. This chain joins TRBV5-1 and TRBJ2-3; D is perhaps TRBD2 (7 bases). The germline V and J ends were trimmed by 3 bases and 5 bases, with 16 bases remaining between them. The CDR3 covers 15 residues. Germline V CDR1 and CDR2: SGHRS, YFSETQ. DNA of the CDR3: TGCGCCAGCAGCTCCCTTGGAAGGGGGGGAGATACGCAGTATTTT. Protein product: CASSSLGRGGDTQYF. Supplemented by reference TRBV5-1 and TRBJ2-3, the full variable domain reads KAGVTQTPRYLIKTRGQQVTLSCSPISGHRSVSWYQQTPGQGLQFLFEYFSETQRNKGNFPGRFSGRQFSNSRSEMNVSTLELGDSALYLCASSSLGRGGDTQYFGPGTRLTVL.

CDR3 sequence: CASSLKQTGELFF. In nucleotides, the CDR3 is TGTGCCAGCAGTTTGAAGCAAACCGGGGAGCTGTTTTTT. The chain employs TRBV28 and TRBJ2-2; D gene unclear. CDR1 and CDR2 from the germline V gene are MDHEN and SYDVKM. V was pared by 3 bases and J by 5 bases, with 7 bases between. The CDR3 covers 13 residues.

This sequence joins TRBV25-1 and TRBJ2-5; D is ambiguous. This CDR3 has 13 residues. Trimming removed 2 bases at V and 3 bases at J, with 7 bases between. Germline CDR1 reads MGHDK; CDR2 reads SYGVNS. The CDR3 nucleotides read TGTGCCAGCAGTGAACAGTCAGAAGAGACCCAGTACTTC. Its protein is CASSEQSEETQYF.

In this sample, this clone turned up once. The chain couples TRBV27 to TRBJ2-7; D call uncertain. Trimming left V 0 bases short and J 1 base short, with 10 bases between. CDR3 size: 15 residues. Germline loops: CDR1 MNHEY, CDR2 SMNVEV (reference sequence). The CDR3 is CASSLSPGLSYEQYF. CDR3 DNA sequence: TGTGCCAGCAGTTTATCCCCCGGCTTGTCCTACGAGCAGTACTTC.